What follows are 28 T cell receptor beta chains derived from one specimen sequenced in a study of blood T cell repertoires in COVID-19. This table comes from immunoSEQ multiplex PCR, and its TCRdb copy is limited to in-frame clones, with some not included. This sample has around 250,000 clones; around 89% occur once, and the top ten carry over 4%. The specimen was PBMCs or T cells enriched from blood (not recorded which). The receptor set was obtained from a woman aged 25 to 45 with acute COVID-19.

V and J are TRBV6-6 and TRBJ2-3; perhaps TRBD2 as D (5 bases). In germline, CDR1 is MNHNY, CDR2 SVGAGI (reference sequence). There are 13 residues in the CDR3. Trimming removed 4 bases from V and 5 bases from J, with 10 bases in between. CDR3: CASSFRGGDTQYF. The CDR3, as DNA: TGTGCCAGCAGTTTCCGGGGTGGAGATACGCAGTATTTT.

A single count supports this clone. This chain uses TRBV12-3 or TRBV12-4 with TRBJ1-1; no reliable D call. The CDR3 extends over 12 amino acids. The V end lost 5 bases, the J end lost 6 bases, and 10 bases lay between the germline ends. The CDR3 is CASSRSAAEAFF. CDR3 nucleotides: TGTGCCAGCAGTCGCTCGGCGGCTGAAGCTTTCTTT.

The chain is built from TRBV19 and TRBJ1-1; 8 bases are a match to TRBD1. CDR3 length: 17 amino acids. Per the germline V gene, CDR1 is LNHDA and CDR2 is SQIVND (reference sequence). J was trimmed by 4 bases and V by 6 bases; bases with no gene match: 16. The CDR3 DNA reads as TGTGCCAGTAGAAAATCTGCAGGGGGCATGGGGGGCACTGAAGCTTTCTTT. Encoded protein: CASRKSAGGMGGTEAFF.

The CDR3 region is CASSELAILDRIGNTIYF. For the CDR3, the DNA is TGTGCCAGCAGTGAATTGGCAATTCTTGACAGGATTGGAAACACCATATATTTT. The rearrangement joins TRBV6-1 to TRBJ1-3; tentatively, D is TRBD1 (6 bases). In germline, CDR1 is MNHNS, CDR2 SASEGT. This CDR3 has 18 amino acids. Trimming shortened V by 2 bases and J by 3 bases, and 20 bases separated the two germline ends.

The chain uses TRBV19 and TRBJ2-3, with 7 bases aligning to TRBD1. Germline loops: CDR1 LNHDA, CDR2 SQIVND (reference sequence). V lost 9 bases to trimming and J lost 6 bases; unmatched junction nucleotides: 9. The CDR3 is 13 residues long. CDR3 nucleotide sequence: TGTGCCAGCCAACAGGGGAGCTCGGATACGCAGTATTTT. Translation gives CASQQGSSDTQYF.

V gene TRBV19 combines with J gene TRBJ2-2; the match to TRBD2 covers 14 bases. Germline trimming cut 1 base from V and 4 bases from J; bases unmatched to any gene: 8. Germline CDR1 and CDR2: LNHDA and SQIVND (reference sequence). This CDR3 is 19 amino acids long. This CDR3 reads CASSIVGTSGRRGTGELFF. In nucleotides, the CDR3 is TGTGCCAGTAGTATAGTAGGGACTAGCGGGAGACGTGGCACCGGGGAGCTGTTTTTT.

The chain carries TRBV6-1 and TRBJ1-1; 8 bases match TRBD1. Germline-derived CDR1 and CDR2 are MNHNS and SASEGT. Losses at the gene ends were 2 bases for V and 5 bases for J; bases not matched to a gene: 7. CDR3 length: 15 residues. The CDR3 DNA follows: TGTGCCAGCAGTGAATCCCGGGACAGGCTGACTGAAGCTTTCTTT. It is translated as CASSESRDRLTEAFF.

This sequence joins TRBV30 and TRBJ2-1; possibly TRBD2 for D (6 bases). Trimming removed 4 bases at V and 3 bases at J, with 19 bases between. The CDR3 has 16 residues. The germline V gene has CDR1 GTSNPN and CDR2 SVGIG (reference sequence). The CDR3 reads CAWMKGGSLIYNEQFF. In nucleotides, the CDR3 is TGTGCCTGGATGAAGGGAGGATCACTTATCTACAATGAGCAGTTCTTC.

The V gene is TRBV5-8, the J gene TRBJ2-1; D is uncertain. Deletions cut 0 bases from V and 4 bases from J, with 17 bases between. The CDR3 has 17 amino acids. Germline V gene data show CDR1 as SGHTS and CDR2 as YDEGEE. The CDR3 protein is CASSLAMASGLYNEQFF. The DNA of the CDR3 is TGTGCCAGCAGCTTGGCTATGGCTTCAGGTCTTTACAATGAGCAGTTCTTC.

The rearrangement uses TRBV7-6 and TRBJ2-7; 7 nucleotides align to TRBD2. Germline CDR1 SGHVS, CDR2 FNYEAQ. After removal of 5 bases from V and 3 bases from J, the junction contained 13 bases not matched to a gene. CDR3 length: 16 amino acids. The CDR3 loop is CASSPSPSGLFYEQYF. The CDR3 DNA reads TGTGCCAGCAGCCCTTCTCCTAGCGGCCTCTTCTACGAGCAGTACTTC.

The chain combines TRBV19 with TRBJ1-5, with TRBD1 matching over 7 bases. The V gene's germline CDR1 is LNHDA and CDR2 SQIVND (reference sequence). The CDR3 covers 16 residues. Trimming took 4 bases from V and 2 from J; bases not matched to a gene: 8. The CDR3 region is CASSSTTGSRNQPQHF. In nucleotides, the CDR3 is TGTGCCAGTAGTAGCACGACAGGGTCCCGCAATCAGCCCCAGCATTTT.

The chain carries TRBV7-9 and TRBJ2-3; TRBD1 agrees at 9 bases. The CDR3 covers 16 residues. CDR1 and CDR2 from the germline V gene are SEHNR and FQNEAQ (reference sequence). Trimming at V came to 5 bases and at J to 3 bases, leaving 9 bases not matched to a gene. CDR3 protein: CASSLRTGASTDTQYF. CDR3 sequence (DNA): TGTGCCAGCAGCCTAAGGACAGGGGCTAGTACAGATACGCAGTATTTT.

CDR3 coding DNA: TGTGCCAGCATTTCTCAGGACCAAGAGACCCAGTACTTC. Its protein product is CASISQDQETQYF. The V call is TRBV2, the J call TRBJ2-5; no definite D call. The CDR3 covers 13 residues. Per germline, CDR1 SNHLY and CDR2 FYNNEI. V lost 7 bases and J 0 bases, leaving 9 bases between the germline ends. The entire variable domain, with the rest obtained from reference TRBV2 and TRBJ2-5, is as follows: EPEVTQTPSHQVTQMGQEVILRCVPISNHLYFYWYRQILGQKVEFLVSFYNNEISEKSEIFDDQFSVERPDGSNFTLKIRSTKLEDSAMYFCASISQDQETQYFGPGTRLLVL.

The V call is TRBV10-1, the J call TRBJ2-7, with D perhaps TRBD2 (6 bases). The V end lost 2 bases, the J end lost 6 bases, and 11 bases lay between the germline ends. From germline, CDR1 is WNHNN and CDR2 SYGVQD (reference sequence). There are 13 residues in the CDR3. CDR3 in DNA: TGCGCCAGCAGTGAGAACGGGAGAGTCGAGCAGTACTTC. It is translated as CASSENGRVEQYF.

This clone was found once. The chain carries TRBV7-6 and TRBJ1-1, with 9 bases that match TRBD1. The CDR3 contains 15 residues. V lost 1 base to trimming and J lost 4 bases; unmatched junction nucleotides: 4. Germline loops: CDR1 SGHVS, CDR2 FNYEAQ. The CDR3 DNA follows: TGTGCCAGCAGCTTAGAGGACAGGGGAACCACTGAAGCTTTCTTT. It is translated as CASSLEDRGTTEAFF.

The chain combines TRBV2 with TRBJ1-1; tentatively, D is TRBD1 (5 bases). Trimming shortened V by 4 bases and J by 2 bases, and 11 bases separated the two germline ends. The germline gives CDR1 SNHLY, CDR2 FYNNEI. CDR3 length: 14 amino acids. CDR3 sequence (DNA): TGTGCCAGCAGTGTTTATGGGACTAACACTGAAGCTTTCTTT. Its translation is CASSVYGTNTEAFF.

This clone was picked up a small number of times. The chain uses TRBV7-8 and TRBJ2-1; the D is unclear. The CDR3 contains 12 residues. Germline-derived CDR1 and CDR2 are SGHVS and FQNEAQ. The V end was cut by 5 bases, the J end by 10 bases, with 12 bases between. The CDR3 DNA reads as TGTGCCAGCAGCAATGACCTGCGGGAGCAGTTCTTC. It codes for CASSNDLREQFF.

CDR3 DNA sequence: TGCGCCAGCAGCCCGACAGGAAACACTGAAGCTTTCTTT. Protein: CASSPTGNTEAFF. The chain is built from TRBV5-1 and TRBJ1-1; D may be TRBD1 (6 bases). The CDR3 runs 13 residues. The ends were cut back, 4 bases at V and 2 bases at J, with 9 bases in the middle. Looked up from germline, CDR1 is SGHRS and CDR2 is YFSETQ.

The chain couples TRBV28 to TRBJ1-6; D is possibly TRBD1 (6 bases). The CDR3 has 14 residues. Trimming removed 5 bases at V and 6 bases at J, with 11 bases between. Looked up from germline, CDR1 is MDHEN and CDR2 is SYDVKM. DNA of the CDR3: TGTGCCAGCAGTATCCAACAGGGTAATTCACCCCTCCACTTT. Protein sequence: CASSIQQGNSPLHF.

This chain connects TRBV6-4 to TRBJ2-1, with D possibly matching TRBD2 (6 bases). V was pared by 7 bases and J by 2 bases, with 15 bases between. The germline gives CDR1 MRHNA, CDR2 SNTAGT. The CDR3 length is 15 residues. The CDR3 protein is CASKMTSGAYNEQFF. The CDR3 bases are TGTGCCAGCAAGATGACTAGTGGGGCCTACAATGAGCAGTTCTTC.

The genes are TRBV11-3 and TRBJ2-5; 9 nucleotides line up with TRBD1. The CDR3 is 14 residues long. The germline CDR1 and CDR2 sequences are SGHNT and YENEEA. Trimming took 3 bases from V and 3 from J; bases not matched to a gene: 2. The chain's CDR3 is CASSFRTGEETQYF. DNA for the CDR3: TGTGCCAGCAGCTTCAGGACAGGGGAAGAGACCCAGTACTTC.

This clone was detected once. The rearrangement uses TRBV5-1 and TRBJ2-1; 9 nucleotides line up with TRBD2. The junction had 18 bases not matched to a gene; V was cut back by 5 bases and J by 9 bases. In germline, CDR1 is SGHRS, CDR2 YFSETQ. This CDR3 contains 17 residues. The CDR3: CASSFRELAGVKGEQFF. The CDR3 DNA follows: TGCGCCAGCAGTTTCCGGGAATTAGCGGGGGTGAAGGGTGAGCAGTTCTTC.

This clone is a singleton in its sample. CDR3 region: CASSLRGKEGGYTF. CDR3 in DNA: TGTGCCAGCAGTTTGCGAGGGAAGGAGGGTGGCTACACCTTC. The chain links TRBV28 to TRBJ1-2; D uncertain. Germline CDR1 reads MDHEN; CDR2 reads SYDVKM. Trimming shortened V by 3 bases and J by 7 bases, and 15 bases separated the two germline ends. The CDR3 runs to 14 residues.

The chain has TRBV4-3 and TRBJ1-4, with 10 bases matching TRBD1. Germline V gives CDR1 LGHNA, CDR2 YSLEER. After removal of 0 bases from V and 7 bases from J, the junction contained 5 bases not matched to a gene. The CDR3 sequence is 16 residues long. CDR3 protein: CASSQDGTGATEKLFF. The DNA of the CDR3 is TGCGCCAGCAGCCAAGACGGGACAGGGGCGACTGAAAAACTGTTTTTT.

The chain joins TRBV5-1 to TRBJ1-1; 10 bases align to TRBD1. V shed 4 bases, J shed 3 bases, and the junction held 9 bases outside the gene matches. The CDR3 runs to 16 residues. Germline values: CDR1 SGHRS, CDR2 YFSETQ. CDR3 region: CASSTRQGAGDTEAFF. The CDR3 DNA sequence: TGCGCCAGCAGCACACGACAGGGGGCGGGTGACACTGAAGCTTTCTTT. Looking up the rest from reference TRBV5-1 and TRBJ1-1 gives the full variable domain: KAGVTQTPRYLIKTRGQQVTLSCSPISGHRSVSWYQQTPGQGLQFLFEYFSETQRNKGNFPGRFSGRQFSNSRSEMNVSTLELGDSALYLCASSTRQGAGDTEAFFGQGTRLTVV.

The CDR3 is CASSLGWGQGGYNEQFF. The CDR3 nucleotides read TGTGCCAGCAGTTTAGGTTGGGGGCAGGGTGGTTACAATGAGCAGTTCTTC. The chain uses TRBV27 and TRBJ2-1; possibly TRBD1 for D (6 bases). Trimming shortened V by 2 bases and J by 4 bases, and 18 bases separated the two germline ends. The germline V gene has CDR1 MNHEY and CDR2 SMNVEV (reference sequence). This CDR3 is 17 amino acids long.

The V gene is TRBV11-2, the J gene TRBJ2-7, with no clear D. The germline gives CDR1 SGHAT, CDR2 FQNNGV. The CDR3 length is 14 residues. V gave up 1 base and J gave up 7 bases, with 14 bases separating them. The CDR3 DNA sequence: TGTGCCAGCAGCTTAGTAGACCGCGGTGGAGAGCAGTACTTC. The encoded protein is CASSLVDRGGEQYF.

The table lists this clone with a count of one. The chain recombines TRBV3-1 (or the pseudogene TRBV3-2) with TRBJ2-7, with D maybe TRBD2 (6 bases). V was cut by 8 bases and J by 0 bases, with 11 bases left in between. The CDR3 is 13 residues long. CDR1 LGHDT and CDR2 YNNKEL come from the germline V gene (reference sequence). CDR3 nucleotide sequence: TGTGCCAGCGATGGAGGGAGCTCCTACGAGCAGTACTTC. It codes for CASDGGSSYEQYF.